This T cell receptor (beta chain) was obtained from a study of blood T cell repertoires in COVID-19. Germline values: CDR1 LNHDA, CDR2 SQIVND (reference sequence). CDR3 length equals 13 residues. V was shortened by 4 bases and J by 6 bases, with 12 bases between the two germline ends. In the authors' methods: Estimation of nucleated cell counts relied on the amplification of reference gene primers. Generated by immunoSEQ multiplex PCR, the TCRdb table keeps only in-frame clones and is missing some. V and J calls plus clone size are reproduced from that table; the DNA served to infer D and trimming. The sample shows a few hundred thousand clones, approximately 90% of them seen only once.

The rearrangement links TRBV19 to TRBJ1-2, with a tentative D call TRBD1 (5 bases). What was sequenced was peripheral blood. The clonotype originates from a woman aged 25 to 45 who had recovered from COVID-19. The CDR3 DNA sequence: TGTGCCAGTAGTACCCTGACAGCACATGGCTACACCTTC. Residues: CASSTLTAHGYTF. Filled out from reference TRBV19 and TRBJ1-2, the complete variable domain reads DGGITQSPKYLFRKEGQNVTLSCEQNLNHDAMYWYRQDPGQGLRLIYYSQIVNDFQKGDIAEGYSVSREKKESFPLTVTSAQKNPTAFYLCASSTLTAHGYTFGSGTRLTVV.